The text below deals with one T cell receptor beta chain. V was pared by 0 bases and J by 4 bases, with 4 bases of the junction left unmatched. CDR3 length: 15 residues. Germline values: CDR1 MNHEY, CDR2 SVGAGI. The data originate from a study of blood T cell repertoires in COVID-19. Across the whole study: The United States, Italy and Spain supplied acute and convalescent COVID-19 samples.

In the authors' methods: Amplification with reference gene primers provided the estimates of nucleated cell counts. Assay used: immunoSEQ multiplex PCR; TCRdb lists only in-frame clones, some missing. The V and J calls and clone size are taken from that table; D and trimming were inferred from the DNA. Of 170,000 or so clones in the sample, around 85% were seen once. The sequencing input was PBMCs or T cells enriched from blood (not recorded which). The chain employs TRBV6-5 and TRBJ2-7, with TRBD1 identical over 9 bases. The clonotype was recovered from a man aged 40-55 years who had recovered from COVID-19. DNA for the CDR3: TGTGCCAGCAGTTACTCCGGGACAGGGCAATACGAGCAGTACTTC. Translation gives CASSYSGTGQYEQYF.